This T cell receptor beta chain was retrieved from a study of blood T cell repertoires in COVID-19. The assay was immunoSEQ multiplex PCR, and TCRdb's table has in-frame clones only and misses some. The repertoire holds around 370,000 clones, with approximately 87% as singletons. The germline V gene has CDR1 GTSNPN and CDR2 SVGIG (reference sequence). J was trimmed by 10 bases and V by 3 bases; bases with no gene match: 11. The CDR3 spans 16 residues. The TCR sequence derives from a woman aged 45-59 years with COVID-19, enrolled during active disease. The chain combines TRBV30 with TRBJ1-6, with 11 bases lining up with TRBD1. Sequencing input: peripheral blood. CDR3 sequence: CAWRVLGDRGTSPLHF. CDR3 DNA: TGTGCCTGGAGGGTTTTGGGGGACAGGGGGACCTCACCCCTCCACTTT.